Frequency places the clone carrying this T cell receptor (beta chain) as medium-sized. The antigen remains undetermined. The CDR3 totals 13 residues. Germline CDR1 LGHNA, CDR2 YNFKEQ. Naive CD8+ T cells had a CD45RO-CCR7+CD27+CD95- phenotype. This specimen belongs to a study of CXCR3-negative and CXCR3-positive naive CD8 T cells. Whole-study findings and limits: Naive subsets had comparable surface CD5; TCR strength was inferred from TRB CDR3 properties. TRB CDR3s of CXCR3-positive naive cells were more hydrophobic than those of CXCR3-negative naive cells.

The TRB cDNA libraries were prepared by 5' RACE with UMI labels. TCRdb derives one entry per CDR3 protein from the 5' RACE reads, leaving out DNA. The sample holds about 41,000 distinct CDR3 sequences. This sequence joins TRBV4-2 and TRBJ1-4. This TCR derives from a human donor in good health. Some clones in this sample may be carry-over from other donors' samples. The sequencing input was naive CXCR3- CD8+ T cells from blood. Subset: CD45RO-CCR7+CD27+CD95- naive CD8+ T cells lacking CXCR3 (TNR3-). The CDR3 loop reads CASSQGEIEKLFF.